Each of the 7 T cell receptor beta chains below was sequenced from the same sample in a study of CD8 T cells in ankylosing spondylitis. TCRdb re-analysed the 5' RACE reads in MiXCR, keeping a single row per CDR3 protein. The top ten clones hold 4% to 5% of a sample with almost 250,000 distinct CDR3 sequences, 30% to 35% of them seen once. The material sequenced was blood, either unsorted or a sorted T cell fraction (not recorded which). The origin of the receptors is a male donor with ankylosing spondylitis or in good health (not recorded which).

The chain is built from TRBV20-1 and TRBJ1-1; 8 bases map to TRBD1. The CDR3 sequence is 14 residues long. Looked up from germline, CDR1 is DFQATT and CDR2 is SNEGSKA (reference sequence). Losses at the gene ends were 6 bases for V and 2 bases for J; bases not matched to a gene: 8. The DNA for the CDR3 is TGCAGTGCCCTGGCGGGACAGGTAAACACTGAAGCTTTCTTT. It encodes CSALAGQVNTEAFF.

At least ten counts were recorded for this clonotype. This rearrangement joins TRBV6-2 or TRBV6-3 to TRBJ2-3; 9 bases are a match to TRBD2. With 6 bases clipped from V and 6 bases from J, the junction kept 4 bases outside the gene matches. The CDR3 runs 13 residues. In germline, CDR1 is MNHEY, CDR2 SVGEGT. CDR3 nucleotide sequence: TGTGCCAGCAGCCCTGGGACTAGCGATACGCAGTATTTT. Translation: CASSPGTSDTQYF.

This chain uses TRBV5-1 with TRBJ1-1, with a weak D call TRBD1 (5 bases). CDR1 SGHRS and CDR2 YFSETQ come from the germline V gene. V was shortened by 6 bases and J by 5 bases, with 20 bases between the two germline ends. The CDR3 has 15 residues. The DNA of the CDR3 is TGCGCCAGCACCCCCGGGAGGGGACGCATTACTGAAGCTTTCTTT. Translating gives CASTPGRGRITEAFF.

The chain uses TRBV9 and TRBJ2-2, with D tentatively TRBD2 (5 bases). There are 15 residues in the CDR3. V was trimmed by 4 bases and J by 6 bases, leaving 16 bases between them. CDR1 is SGDLS and CDR2 is YYNGEE in the germline V gene. DNA of the CDR3: TGTGCCAGCAGCCCCTCTCGGGGATTTGCCGGGGAGCTGTTTTTT. It translates to CASSPSRGFAGELFF.

This clonotype was seen a single time. The V and J genes are TRBV5-1 and TRBJ1-3; D might be TRBD1 (6 bases). From germline, CDR1 is SGHRS and CDR2 YFSETQ. V dropped 4 bases and J dropped 0 bases, with 14 bases sitting between them. This CDR3 comprises 16 residues. The CDR3 nucleotides are TGCGCCAGCAGCCTCGCAGGGGCCAACTCTGGAAACACCATATATTTT. It translates to CASSLAGANSGNTIYF.

This clonotype was picked up a small number of times. This chain links TRBV20-1 with TRBJ1-2; TRBD1 aligns across 9 bases. The length of the CDR3 is 12 residues. Losses at the gene ends were 6 bases for V and 4 bases for J; bases not matched to a gene: 3. CDR1 is DFQATT and CDR2 is SNEGSKA in the germline V gene (reference sequence). CDR3: CSAETGGYGYTF. CDR3 coding DNA: TGCAGTGCCGAGACAGGGGGCTATGGCTACACCTTC.

The chain links TRBV11-2 to TRBJ2-1; TRBD2 matches 14 bases. The CDR3 is 15 amino acids. Trimming took 4 bases from V and 5 from J; bases not matched to a gene: 1. Germline V CDR1 and CDR2: SGHAT, FQNNGV. CDR3 amino acids: CASSSGLAGDNEQFF. The CDR3 nucleotides read TGTGCCAGCAGCTCGGGACTAGCGGGGGACAATGAGCAGTTCTTC.